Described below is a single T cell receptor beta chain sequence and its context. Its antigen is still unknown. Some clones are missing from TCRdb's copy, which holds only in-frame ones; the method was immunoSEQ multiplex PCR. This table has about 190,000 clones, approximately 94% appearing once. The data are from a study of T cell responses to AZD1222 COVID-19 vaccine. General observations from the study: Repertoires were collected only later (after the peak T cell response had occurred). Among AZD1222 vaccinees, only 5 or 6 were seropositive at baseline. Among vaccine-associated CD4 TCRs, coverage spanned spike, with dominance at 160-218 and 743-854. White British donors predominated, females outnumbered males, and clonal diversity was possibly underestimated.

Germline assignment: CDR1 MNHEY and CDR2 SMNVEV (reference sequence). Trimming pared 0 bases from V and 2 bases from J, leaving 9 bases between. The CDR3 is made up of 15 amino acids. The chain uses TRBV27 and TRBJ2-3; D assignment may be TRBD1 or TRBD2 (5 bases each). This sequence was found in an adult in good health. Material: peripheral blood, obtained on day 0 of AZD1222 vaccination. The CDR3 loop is CASSLSPGTTDTQYF. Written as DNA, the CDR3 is TGTGCCAGCAGTTTATCCCCGGGGACCACAGATACGCAGTATTTT.